This T cell receptor (beta chain) was retrieved from a study of CD8 T cells in ankylosing spondylitis. The CDR3 is made up of 19 amino acids. Germline CDR1 is SGHVS and CDR2 is FQNEAQ. On this clonotype itself: A much larger clone differs by one base, so this may be a read error.

TCRdb recomputed calls from the 5' RACE reads with MiXCR, one row per CDR3 protein. The sample consists of 150,000 to 200,000 distinct CDR3 sequences, under 15% of them appearing once. This receptor was taken from a female donor with ankylosing spondylitis or in good health (not recorded which). This chain connects TRBV7-8 to TRBJ2-2; 11 nucleotides match TRBD2. The sequenced sample consisted of blood, either unsorted or a sorted T cell fraction (not recorded which). The CDR3 DNA is TGTGCCAGCAGCAACCGACTTGGGACTAGCGGAGCGAACACCCGGGAGCTGTTTTTT. It is translated as CASSNRLGTSGANTRELFF.